This T cell receptor (beta chain) was identified during a study of OX40 agonist ivuxolimab in advanced cancers. Patients with autoimmune history or systemic immunosuppression were excluded. Data came from immunoSEQ multiplex PCR; TCRdb stores just in-frame clones and leaves some out. The repertoire has under 80,000 clones, about nine tenths of them found once; the top ten carry just over 2%. Worth noting for this clone: Its target is unknown.

V lost 5 bases and J lost 1, with 18 bases in between. The CDR3 contains 17 residues. Germline lookup yields CDR1 MDHEN and CDR2 SYDVKM. Study results and limitations: The CD4+ and CD8+ T cells in the blood had expanded clonally by week 6 at 0.1 to 3.0 mg/kg. On average, a greater number of expanded clones characterised CD8+ T cells relative to CD4+. No determination was made of the antigen specificity of the expanded peripheral T cells.

The sequence was collected from an adult with an advanced solid tumor such as melanoma, head and neck, liver or kidney cancer. The sequenced sample was CD4+ or CD8+ T cells sorted from blood, obtained in a trial of the OX40 agonist ivuxolimab. This chain uses TRBV28 with TRBJ1-5; D gene ambiguous. The CDR3 nucleotides are TGTGCCAGCAGTAGCAGCGTCCTCGATTTCAGCAATCAGCCCCAGCATTTT. Translating it yields CASSSSVLDFSNQPQHF.